The 23 T cell receptor beta chains presented below share a single source sample, sequenced in a study of long-term antiretroviral therapy in people with HIV. Runs used v3.0 of the immunoSEQ assay and were done at survey level. Repertoires were generated with immunoSEQ multiplex PCR, while TCRdb's copy carries only in-frame clones and drops some. The table has roughly 16,000 clones, roughly four fifths seen once. Sequenced material: unsorted PBMCs, taken 0.3 years after starting antiretroviral therapy. These receptors were taken from a young man with HIV.

The chain has TRBV27 and TRBJ1-4; D possibly corresponds to TRBD1 (5 bases). The CDR3 totals 17 residues. V lost 1 base to trimming and J lost 8 bases, with 20 bases between them. Germline V lookup: CDR1 MNHEY, CDR2 SMNVEV (reference sequence). The CDR3 here is CASSLYRQTGRGEKLFF. CDR3 sequence (DNA): TGTGCCAGCAGTTTATACCGGCAAACCGGAAGGGGCGAAAAACTGTTTTTT. Combining the CDR3 with reference TRBV27 and TRBJ1-4 gives the whole variable domain EAQVTQNPRYLITVTGKKLTVTCSQNMNHEYMSWYRQDPGLGLRQIYYSMNVEVTDKGDVPEGYKVSRKEKRNFPLILESPSPNQTSLYFCASSLYRQTGRGEKLFFGSGTQLSVL.

This chain connects TRBV7-9 to TRBJ1-3; 7 bases are shared with TRBD1. V lost 4 bases, J lost 2 bases, and 2 bases stayed unmatched. CDR3 length: 14 residues. CDR1 is SEHNR and CDR2 is FQNEAQ in the germline V gene (reference sequence). In DNA form, the CDR3 reads TGTGCCAGCAGCTCACAGGGGACTGGAAACACCATATATTTT. Translation gives CASSSQGTGNTIYF.

This clone is deemed medium-sized (0.01 to 0.1%). J is TRBJ1-2 and V is TRBV19; TRBD1 agrees at 11 bases. CDR3 length: 14 amino acids. Germline values: CDR1 LNHDA, CDR2 SQIVND (reference sequence). V was clipped by 6 bases and J by 7 bases; unmatched bases: 7. The DNA of the CDR3 is TGTGCCAGTAGCTGGACAGGGGGCTCGGGTGGCTACACCTTC. Its translation: CASSWTGGSGGYTF. Variable domain in full (rest from reference TRBV19 and TRBJ1-2): DGGITQSPKYLFRKEGQNVTLSCEQNLNHDAMYWYRQDPGQGLRLIYYSQIVNDFQKGDIAEGYSVSREKKESFPLTVTSAQKNPTAFYLCASSWTGGSGGYTFGSGTRLTVV.

J is TRBJ2-1 and V is TRBV6-1; D is perhaps TRBD1 (6 bases). Germline V gene sequence: CDR1 MNHNS, CDR2 SASEGT. V gave up 7 bases and J gave up 8 bases, with 18 bases separating them. The length of the CDR3 is 14 residues. The CDR3 region is CASIKGTNSDEQFF. CDR3 coding DNA: TGTGCCAGCATAAAGGGGACAAATAGCGATGAGCAGTTCTTC.

This chain uses TRBV7-6 with TRBJ2-7, with 8 bases identical to TRBD2. Germline V gives CDR1 SGHVS, CDR2 FNYEAQ. The CDR3 totals 16 residues. Losses at the gene ends were 1 base for V and 5 bases for J; bases not matched to a gene: 10. The CDR3 DNA reads as TGTGCCAGCAGCTTAGGGGACCGGGGGGGCTTCAACGAGCAGTACGTC. Residues: CASSLGDRGGFNEQYV.

This clone was detected only a few times. V and J are TRBV6-1 and TRBJ1-3, with D perhaps matching TRBD1 (5 bases). V was clipped by 4 bases and J by 8 bases, with 15 bases between them. Germline CDR1 is MNHNS and CDR2 is SASEGT. The CDR3 has 14 amino acids. CDR3 in amino acids: CASSGGPWGDTIYF. For the CDR3, the DNA is TGTGCCAGCAGTGGGGGACCGTGGGGAGACACCATATATTTT.

The genes are TRBV6-1 and TRBJ2-1; no clear D. Per the germline V gene, CDR1 is MNHNS and CDR2 is SASEGT. The CDR3 length is 14 residues. The V and J ends lost 0 bases and 6 bases respectively, with 9 bases between them. CDR3 protein: CASSEAWALNEQFF. The CDR3 coding sequence is TGTGCCAGCAGTGAAGCTTGGGCTCTCAATGAGCAGTTCTTC.

This clone was detected only once. The genes are TRBV19 and TRBJ1-3; D possibly corresponds to TRBD1 (5 bases). From germline, CDR1 is LNHDA and CDR2 SQIVND (reference sequence). The CDR3 has 16 amino acids. V was trimmed by 4 bases and J by 8 bases, leaving 21 bases between them. CDR3 in DNA: TGTGCCAGTAGTACCCCCTTTGACAGCGGCGAGGACACCATATATTTT. It is translated as CASSTPFDSGEDTIYF.

This chain links TRBV10-3 with TRBJ1-4; D remains ambiguous. Germline CDR1 reads ENHRY; CDR2 reads SYGVKD. The V gene lost 5 bases and the J gene lost 7 bases, with 11 bases spanning the gap. This CDR3 has 13 amino acids. The CDR3 nucleotides are TGTGCCATCAGTCCGGGGATGGGTGAAAAACTGTTTTTT. It translates to CAISPGMGEKLFF.

The rearrangement uses TRBV7-9 and TRBJ1-3; 7 bases align to TRBD1. Germline trimming cut 5 bases from V and 0 bases from J; bases unmatched to any gene: 4. CDR3 length: 15 amino acids. Germline CDR1 and CDR2: SEHNR and FQNEAQ (reference sequence). CDR3 in amino acids: CASSTGQDSGNTIYF. The CDR3 nucleotides are TGTGCCAGCAGCACAGGACAGGACTCTGGAAACACCATATATTTT.

The J gene is TRBJ2-3, the V gene TRBV11-2; 9 bases are a match to TRBD2. The trim removed 1 base at V and 10 bases at J, leaving 9 bases unmatched. CDR3 length: 15 residues. CDR1 and CDR2 (germline): SGHAT, FQNNGV. Here the CDR3 DNA reads TGTGCCAGCAGCTTAGTCAGGAATAGCGGGGGTGCGCAGTATTTT. The encoded protein is CASSLVRNSGGAQYF.

The rearrangement links TRBV5-1 to TRBJ1-1; D is unresolved. The CDR3 spans 12 residues. V shed 4 bases and J shed 2 bases, with 6 bases lying between them. Germline V gives CDR1 SGHRS, CDR2 YFSETQ. In nucleotides, the CDR3 is TGCGCCAGCAGCGTGGGAAACACTGAAGCTTTCTTT. Encoded protein: CASSVGNTEAFF.

The chain couples TRBV6-5 to TRBJ1-1, with TRBD1 identical over 8 bases. J gave up 8 bases and V 2 bases, and 7 bases lay outside the gene matches. The CDR3 runs to 14 residues. CDR1 is MNHEY, CDR2 SVGAGI, per germline. The CDR3 reads CASSYERTGIEAFF. CDR3 coding DNA: TGTGCCAGCAGTTACGAAAGGACAGGGATCGAAGCTTTCTTT.

The chain recombines TRBV5-1 with TRBJ2-4; D may be TRBD1 (6 bases). The CDR3 totals 15 residues. V was cut by 0 bases and J by 6 bases, with 13 bases left in between. Germline V gives CDR1 SGHRS, CDR2 YFSETQ. The CDR3: CASSLVAQGGNIQYF. The CDR3 DNA is TGCGCCAGCAGCTTGGTAGCACAGGGTGGAAACATTCAGTACTTC.

V is TRBV6-1 and J is TRBJ2-2; unclear D gene. The CDR3 extends over 12 amino acids. The germline gives CDR1 MNHNS, CDR2 SASEGT. Trimming removed 8 bases from V and 5 bases from J, with 9 bases in between. The CDR3 spells CASAPSTGELFF. CDR3 DNA: TGTGCCAGCGCCCCTTCTACCGGGGAGCTGTTTTTT.

This chain links TRBV7-2 with TRBJ2-7, with TRBD1 matching over 7 bases. After removal of 2 bases from V and 4 bases from J, the junction contained 8 bases not matched to a gene. Germline CDR1 is SGHTA and CDR2 is FQGNSA. This CDR3 spans 15 amino acids. CDR3 in DNA: TGTGCCAGCAGCTTAAGGGTGACAGGGCTGTACGAGCAGTACTTC. As protein: CASSLRVTGLYEQYF.

V gene TRBV7-2 combines with J gene TRBJ1-3; a weak D match, TRBD1 (6 bases). V was shortened by 4 bases and J by 0 bases, with 13 bases between the two germline ends. The CDR3 totals 16 residues. Germline V gives CDR1 SGHTA, CDR2 FQGNSA. The DNA for the CDR3 is TGTGCCAGCAGCTACGGACAGCCCAACTCTGGAAACACCATATATTTT. This translates into CASSYGQPNSGNTIYF.

The chain links TRBV7-8 to TRBJ2-2, with D perhaps TRBD2 (6 bases). CDR1 is SGHVS, CDR2 FQNEAQ, per germline. V was pared by 1 base and J by 8 bases, with 20 bases between. The CDR3 runs to 17 residues. This chain's CDR3 is CASSLGWGLDGGGELFF. Here the CDR3 DNA reads TGTGCCAGCAGCTTAGGGTGGGGACTGGATGGAGGTGGGGAGCTGTTTTTT.

V is TRBV2 and J is TRBJ1-5; maybe TRBD1 (6 bases). The length of the CDR3 is 15 residues. The V gene lost 5 bases and the J gene lost 5 bases, with 16 bases spanning the gap. CDR1 is SNHLY, CDR2 FYNNEI, per germline. The CDR3 region is CASSLRTDYHQPQHF. Here the CDR3 DNA reads TGTGCCAGCAGTCTTAGGACAGACTACCATCAGCCCCAGCATTTT. Drawing the rest from reference TRBV2 and TRBJ1-5, the complete variable domain is EPEVTQTPSHQVTQMGQEVILRCVPISNHLYFYWYRQILGQKVEFLVSFYNNEISEKSEIFDDQFSVERPDGSNFTLKIRSTKLEDSAMYFCASSLRTDYHQPQHFGDGTRLSIL.

The genes are TRBV2 and TRBJ1-5; D unclear. This CDR3 region has 14 residues. The germline gives CDR1 SNHLY, CDR2 FYNNEI. The V end was cut by 7 bases, the J end by 2 bases, with 12 bases between. DNA for the CDR3: TGTGCCAGCAACGTTCGGCAGGGCAATCAGCCCCAGCATTTT. This sequence encodes CASNVRQGNQPQHF.

This clone appeared a single time. This sequence joins TRBV28 and TRBJ2-5, with D possibly being TRBD2 (6 bases). CDR1 and CDR2 from the germline V gene are MDHEN and SYDVKM. The CDR3 extends over 12 amino acids. Trimming stripped 5 bases from V and 7 bases from J, with 11 bases between. This CDR3 is CASSGSGVTQYF. As DNA, the CDR3 is TGTGCCAGCAGTGGATCGGGGGTGACCCAGTACTTC.

This rearrangement joins TRBV28 to TRBJ1-2; D unclear. Germline V gene sequence: CDR1 MDHEN, CDR2 SYDVKM. V was trimmed by 1 base and J by 7 bases, leaving 7 bases between them. The CDR3 has 12 amino acids. The CDR3 region is CASSLSQSGYTF. In DNA form, the CDR3 reads TGTGCCAGCAGTTTATCTCAGAGTGGCTACACCTTC.

This clone is a singleton in its sample. The V and J genes are TRBV5-1 and TRBJ2-1, with D perhaps matching TRBD1 (5 bases). Germline V gene sequence: CDR1 SGHRS, CDR2 YFSETQ. CDR3 size: 22 residues. Trimming removed 0 bases from V and 1 base from J, with 29 bases in between. The CDR3 is CASSLAPDMSNPREWSYNEQFF. Written as DNA, the CDR3 is TGCGCCAGCAGCTTGGCCCCTGATATGTCAAACCCCAGGGAATGGTCCTACAATGAGCAGTTCTTC.